The rows below give T cell receptor beta chains drawn from one sample of a study of blood T cell repertoires in COVID-19. The data were produced by immunoSEQ multiplex PCR, yet TCRdb's version contains in-frame clones alone and is incomplete. Of roughly 260,000 clones in the sample, approximately 85% are singletons; the top ten hold about 4.4%. Sequencing was performed on peripheral blood. The receptors were sampled from a woman in her sixties or seventies with acute or convalescent COVID-19. CDR3s include the opening cysteine and the closing phenylalanine or tryptophan. A D gene is named only where the DNA matches it firmly. For some rows the clone size is stated as once, few or many, or as a class when expanded; others skip it.

TRBJ1-4 TRBV11-2 . . CASSLAPHGFEKLFF TGTGCCAGCAGCTTAGCCCCTCACGGGTTTGAAAAACTGTTTTTT
TRBJ1-6 TRBV14 . . CASSQDRAFPALHF TGTGCCAGCAGCCAAGATCGCGCTTTTCCGGCCCTCCACTTT
TRBJ2-1 TRBV5-1 TRBD1 . CASSIYGQAQTWERSINEQFF TGCGCCAGCAGCATATACGGACAGGCACAGACCTGGGAGCGGTCAATCAATGAGCAGTTCTTC
TRBJ1-5 TRBV24-1 . . CATSVFSCGGPNQPQHF TGTGCCACCAGTGTATTTAGTTGTGGGGGCCCCAATCAGCCCCAGCATTTT
TRBJ2-5 TRBV5-1 TRBD2 once CASSTGPGSGALETQYF TGCGCCAGCAGCACGGGGCCAGGTAGCGGGGCCTTAGAGACCCAGTACTTC
TRBJ1-6 TRBV28 TRBD1 . CASIPGTANSPLHF TGTGCCAGCATCCCCGGGACAGCGAATTCACCCCTCCACTTT
TRBJ1-6 TRBV3-1/TRBV3-2 . . CASRTHRARNSPLHF TGTGCCAGCAGGACACACAGGGCCCGTAATTCACCCCTCCACTTT
TRBJ2-4 TRBV24-1 . . CATSTTGTTQYF TGTGCCACCAGCACAACCGGGACAACTCAGTACTTC
TRBJ2-1 TRBV4-2 . . CASSQEGEVYNEQFF TGTGCCAGCAGCCAAGAAGGAGAGGTCTACAATGAGCAGTTCTTC
TRBJ1-6 TRBV30 . . CACNRDYNSPLHF TGTGCCTGTAACCGGGACTATAATTCACCCCTCCACTTT
TRBJ1-1 TRBV3-1/TRBV3-2 . . CASSSLGAQNTEAFF TGTGCCAGCAGCTCACTGGGGGCTCAGAACACTGAAGCTTTCTTT
TRBJ2-7 TRBV5-6 TRBD1 . CASSYGQVLSYEQYF TGTGCCAGCAGCTACGGACAGGTACTCTCCTACGAGCAGTACTTC
TRBJ1-6 TRBV5-4 TRBD1 . CASSYGQGSISPLHF TGTGCCAGCAGTTACGGACAGGGTTCAATTTCACCCCTCCACTTT
TRBJ1-1 TRBV24-1 . once CATSDPRQGSTEAFF TGTGCCACCAGTGACCCCCGGCAGGGGAGCACTGAAGCTTTCTTT
TRBJ1-2 TRBV6-6 . . CASSQHREPQIYTF TGTGCCAGCAGTCAACACCGGGAGCCTCAAATCTACACCTTC
TRBJ1-2 TRBV29-1 TRBD1 . CSVSPEGQDYGYTF TGCAGCGTTTCACCCGAGGGACAGGACTATGGCTACACCTTC
TRBJ2-7 TRBV19 TRBD1 . CASSRRYRGPGWGYEQYF TGTGCCAGTAGTAGGAGGTACAGGGGCCCAGGTTGGGGCTACGAGCAGTACTTC
TRBJ1-2 TRBV3-1/TRBV3-2 TRBD1 . CASSPTGTGYGYTF TGTGCCAGCAGCCCGACCGGGACAGGCTATGGCTACACCTTC
TRBJ1-1 TRBV4-1 . few CASSQDLGVTEAFF TGCGCCAGCAGCCAAGATCTAGGGGTCACTGAAGCTTTCTTT
TRBJ1-1 TRBV11-3 . . CASSLNRVTEAFF TGTGCCAGCAGCCTCAACAGGGTCACTGAAGCTTTCTTT
TRBJ1-5 TRBV11-2 TRBD1 . CASSRRDSHNQPQHF TGTGCCAGCAGCCGCCGGGACAGTCACAATCAGCCCCAGCATTTT
TRBJ2-2 TRBV2 . once CASVGLSANTGELFF TGTGCCAGCGTCGGACTGAGCGCGAACACCGGGGAGCTGTTTTTT
TRBJ2-2 TRBV2 TRBD2 . CASSSGAFTGELFF TGTGCCAGCAGTAGCGGGGCTTTCACCGGGGAGCTGTTTTTT
TRBJ1-5 TRBV15 . . CATSRDPGNRQPQHF TGTGCCACCAGCAGAGATCCAGGGAACCGTCAGCCCCAGCATTTT
TRBJ1-5 TRBV30 . once CAWSVGGEQPQHF TGTGCCTGGAGTGTAGGGGGGGAACAGCCCCAGCATTTT
TRBJ2-2 TRBV29-1 . . CSVDRNTGELFF TGCAGCGTTGATAGGAACACCGGGGAGCTGTTTTTT
TRBJ1-6 TRBV10-3 TRBD1 few CAISVSGQDNSPLHF TGTGCCATCAGTGTTTCGGGACAGGATAATTCACCCCTCCACTTT
TRBJ2-3 TRBV5-1 . . CASSLIVGDGADTQYF TGCGCCAGCAGCTTAATAGTGGGTGACGGGGCAGATACGCAGTATTTT
TRBJ2-2 TRBV5-6 TRBD1 . CASSSDRGGWDTGELFF TGTGCCAGCAGCTCGGACAGGGGTGGTTGGGACACCGGGGAGCTGTTTTTT
TRBJ2-7 TRBV4-2 . . CASSQGLSRPSSYEQYF TGTGCCAGCAGCCAAGGACTATCTCGGCCGAGCTCCTACGAGCAGTACTTC
TRBJ1-2 TRBV27 . . CASSLRNLDGYTF TGTGCCAGCAGTTTAAGAAATCTAGATGGCTACACCTTC
TRBJ1-6 TRBV6-5 . . CASRRQVSPLHF TGTGCCAGCAGGCGACAGGTTTCACCCCTCCACTTT
TRBJ1-1 TRBV29-1 TRBD1 . CSVLQGALNTEAFF TGCAGCGTTTTACAGGGGGCGTTGAACACTGAAGCTTTCTTT
TRBJ2-1 TRBV28 . . CASRSPPGQKGKSQFF TGTGCCAGCAGATCTCCCCCAGGACAGAAGGGAAAATCGCAGTTCTTC
TRBJ1-2 TRBV5-8 . . CASSPRGYGYTF TGTGCCAGCAGCCCCCGGGGCTATGGCTACACCTTC